This entry is about one T cell receptor beta chain. Its antigen remains unknown. The junction and the germline gene differ at one end; a read error may be behind it. The PCR made use of 60 Vbeta and 13 Jbeta primers. Some clones are missing from TCRdb's copy, which holds only in-frame ones; the method was immunoSEQ multiplex PCR. Its table records tens of thousands of clones. This sample stems from a study of cytomegalovirus exposure and HLA in healthy donors. Whole-study results and caveats: Analysis was carried out at a later point, and it linked a missense DCLRE1C variant to TCR beta V- and J-gene trimming.

Germline V gives CDR1 GTSNPN, CDR2 SVGIG (reference sequence). CDR3 size: 15 residues. The receptor was isolated from a woman in her thirties in good health and CMV-seronegative. The rearrangement uses TRBV30 and TRBJ2-1; maybe TRBD1 (6 bases). Sequencing used PBMCs. CDR3 amino acids: CAGSMGLGAINEQFF. The CDR3 DNA reads TGTGCCGGGAGTATGGGTTTGGGGGCCATCAATGAGCAGTTCTTC.